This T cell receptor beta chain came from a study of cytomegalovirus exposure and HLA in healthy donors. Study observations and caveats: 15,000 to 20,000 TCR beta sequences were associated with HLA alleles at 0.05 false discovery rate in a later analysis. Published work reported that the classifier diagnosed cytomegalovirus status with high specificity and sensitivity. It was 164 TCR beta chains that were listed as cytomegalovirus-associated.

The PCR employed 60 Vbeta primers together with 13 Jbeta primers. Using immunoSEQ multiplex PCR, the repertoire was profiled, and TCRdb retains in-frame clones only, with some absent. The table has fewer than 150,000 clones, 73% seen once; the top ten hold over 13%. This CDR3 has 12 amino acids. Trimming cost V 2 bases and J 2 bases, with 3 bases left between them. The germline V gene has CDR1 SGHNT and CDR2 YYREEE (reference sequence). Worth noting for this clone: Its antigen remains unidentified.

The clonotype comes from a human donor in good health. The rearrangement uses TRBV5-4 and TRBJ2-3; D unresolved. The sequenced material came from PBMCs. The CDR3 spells CASSFLTDTQYF. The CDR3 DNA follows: TGTGCCAGCAGCTTTCTCACAGATACGCAGTATTTT.